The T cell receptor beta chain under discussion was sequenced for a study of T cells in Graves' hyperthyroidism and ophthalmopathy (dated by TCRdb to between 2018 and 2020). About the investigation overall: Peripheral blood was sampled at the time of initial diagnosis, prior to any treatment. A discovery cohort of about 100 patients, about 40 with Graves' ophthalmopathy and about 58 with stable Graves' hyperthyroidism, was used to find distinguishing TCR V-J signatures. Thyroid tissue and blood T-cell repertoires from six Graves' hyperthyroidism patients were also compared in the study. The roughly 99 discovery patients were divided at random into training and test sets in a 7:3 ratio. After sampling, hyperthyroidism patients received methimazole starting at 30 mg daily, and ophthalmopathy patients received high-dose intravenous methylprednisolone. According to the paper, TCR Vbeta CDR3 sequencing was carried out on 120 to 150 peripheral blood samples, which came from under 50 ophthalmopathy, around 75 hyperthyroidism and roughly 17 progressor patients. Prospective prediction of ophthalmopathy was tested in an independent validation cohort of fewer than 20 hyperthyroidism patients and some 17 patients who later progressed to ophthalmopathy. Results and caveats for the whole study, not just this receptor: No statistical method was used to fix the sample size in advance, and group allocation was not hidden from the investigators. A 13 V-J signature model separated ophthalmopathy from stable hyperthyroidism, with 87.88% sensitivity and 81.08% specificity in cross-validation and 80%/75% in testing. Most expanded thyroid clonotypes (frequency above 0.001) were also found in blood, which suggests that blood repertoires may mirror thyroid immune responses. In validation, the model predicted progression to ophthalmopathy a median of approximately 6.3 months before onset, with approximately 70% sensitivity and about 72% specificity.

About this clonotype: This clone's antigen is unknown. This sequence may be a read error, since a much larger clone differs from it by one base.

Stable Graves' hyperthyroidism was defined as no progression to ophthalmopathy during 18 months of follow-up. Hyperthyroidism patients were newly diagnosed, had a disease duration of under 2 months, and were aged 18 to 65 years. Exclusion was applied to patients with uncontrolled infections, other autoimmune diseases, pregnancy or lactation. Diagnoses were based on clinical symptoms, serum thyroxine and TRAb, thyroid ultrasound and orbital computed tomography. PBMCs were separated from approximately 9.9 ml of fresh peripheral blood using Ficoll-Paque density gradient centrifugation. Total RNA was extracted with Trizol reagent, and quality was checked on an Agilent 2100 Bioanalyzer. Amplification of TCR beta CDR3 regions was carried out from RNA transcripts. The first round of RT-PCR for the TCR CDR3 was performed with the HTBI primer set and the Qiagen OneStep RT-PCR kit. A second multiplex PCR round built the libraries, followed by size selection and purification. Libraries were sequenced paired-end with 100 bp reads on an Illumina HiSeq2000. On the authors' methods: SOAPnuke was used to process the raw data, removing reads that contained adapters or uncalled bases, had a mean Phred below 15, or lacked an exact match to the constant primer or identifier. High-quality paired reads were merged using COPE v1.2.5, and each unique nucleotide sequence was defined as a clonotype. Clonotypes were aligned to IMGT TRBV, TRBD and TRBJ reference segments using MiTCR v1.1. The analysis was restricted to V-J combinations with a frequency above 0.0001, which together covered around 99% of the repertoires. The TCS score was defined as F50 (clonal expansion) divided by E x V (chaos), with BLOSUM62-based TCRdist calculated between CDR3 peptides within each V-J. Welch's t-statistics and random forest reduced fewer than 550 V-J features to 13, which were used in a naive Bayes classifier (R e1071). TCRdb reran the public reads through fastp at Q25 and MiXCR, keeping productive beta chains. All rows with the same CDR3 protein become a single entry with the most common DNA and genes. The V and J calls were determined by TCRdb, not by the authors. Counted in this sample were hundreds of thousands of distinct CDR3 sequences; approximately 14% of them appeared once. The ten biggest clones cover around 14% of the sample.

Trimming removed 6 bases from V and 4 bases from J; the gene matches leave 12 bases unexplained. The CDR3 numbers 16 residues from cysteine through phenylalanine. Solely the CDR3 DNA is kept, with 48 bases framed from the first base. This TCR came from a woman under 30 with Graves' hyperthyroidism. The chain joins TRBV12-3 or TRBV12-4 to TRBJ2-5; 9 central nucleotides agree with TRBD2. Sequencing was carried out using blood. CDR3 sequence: CASSLQVAGDGETQYF. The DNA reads TGTGCCAGCAGCTTACAAGTAGCGGGAGATGGAGAGACCCAGTACTTC.